This T cell receptor beta chain was documented in a study of T-cell reconstitution after alpha-beta-depleted transplantation in children. Study outcomes and limitations: For some patients, TCRbeta diversity was high at day 60 because of recipient T cells and thymic progenitors that survived.

On this clonotype itself: Its cognate antigen is unknown.

Unique molecular identifiers featured in how the TCRbeta library was prepared. TCRdb reprocessed the PCR reads with MiXCR, giving one entry per CDR3 protein. This sample has some 130,000 distinct CDR3 sequences, with approximately 8.7% found just once. Germline trimming cut 3 bases from V and 5 bases from J; bases unmatched to any gene: 6. The CDR3 runs 14 residues. Germline V gene data show CDR1 as ENHRY and CDR2 as SYGVKD. The sequence came from a girl under three years old who had a stem cell transplant for combined immunodeficiency, so the T cells may come from the graft donor. The chain recombines TRBV10-3 with TRBJ2-5; TRBD1 matches at 7 bases. Here the sequenced sample was PBMCs, mostly from graft donor cells, taken 180 days after TCRalphabeta/CD19-depleted stem cell transplant. The CDR3 DNA follows: TGTGCCATCAGTGAACACAGGGGAAAGGAGACCCAGTACTTC. This gives the protein CAISEHRGKETQYF.